The source of this TCR beta chain is a study of cytomegalovirus exposure and HLA in healthy donors. Study-level findings and limits: Most TCR sequences were seen very rarely across donors, but some public TCRs occurred in many. Over 150 TCR beta chains were listed as cytomegalovirus-associated.

The repertoire was sequenced with immunoSEQ multiplex PCR; TCRdb's copy has only in-frame clones and lacks some. The table lists 120,000 to 150,000 clones, 84% of them singletons. V lost 3 bases and J 4 bases, leaving 17 bases between the germline ends. Germline loops: CDR1 MNHEY, CDR2 SMNVEV (reference sequence). This CDR3 is 16 amino acids long. About this clone itself: Its antigen is not known.

Input material: PBMCs. This sequence joins TRBV27 and TRBJ2-3; TRBD1 is a possible D gene (6 bases). The receptor was derived from a woman between 25 and 40 years old in good health and CMV-seronegative. CDR3 coding DNA: TGTGCCAGCAGTTTTGGACAGTCCCCTATCTCAGATACGCAGTATTTT. It yields the protein CASSFGQSPISDTQYF.